A selection of T cell receptor beta chains follows, all from one sample in a study of identical twins. TCRdb re-called the 5' RACE reads through MiXCR, storing one row per CDR3 protein. The sample carries about 200,000 distinct CDR3 sequences, around 8.1% recorded once. This sample also appeared in a second study, on yellow fever vaccine responses in identical twins.

Material for sequencing was memory (CD45RO+) T cells sorted from blood. The receptors shown here come from a woman aged 18-29 years in good health. Both conserved end residues are part of each CDR3. The D gene is left open where the match is weak. A clone size is listed for some rows: how often the clone was seen (once, few, many), or a class if it is expanded.

j_gene,d_gene,len,v_gene,abundance,CDR3aa,CDR3nt
TRBJ2-5,.,13,TRBV3-1,many,CASSLSRLETQYF,TGTGCCAGCAGCCTGTCCCGTCTCGAGACCCAGTACTTC
TRBJ2-1,TRBD2,12,TRBV3-1,few,CASSQSGREMLF,TGTGCCAGCAGCCAGTCCGGGCGGGAGATGCTATTC
TRBJ2-7,TRBD2,15,TRBV6-1,.,CASSEETSGAYEQYF,TGTGCCAGCAGTGAAGAAACTAGCGGTGCCTACGAGCAGTACTTC
TRBJ2-1,TRBD2,15,TRBV2,.,CASSGLAGGSGEQFF,TGTGCCAGCAGTGGGTTAGCGGGAGGTTCTGGTGAGCAGTTCTTC
TRBJ1-3,.,14,TRBV20-1,few,CSANVPGSGNTIYF,TGCAGTGCTAACGTCCCCGGTTCAGGAAACACCATATATTTT
TRBJ2-7,.,15,TRBV19,few,CASSLKGSSSYEQYF,TGTGCCAGTAGTCTCAAGGGGTCTAGCTCCTACGAGCAGTACTTC
TRBJ2-3,.,14,TRBV7-2,few,CASSLEGPRDTQYF,TGTGCCAGCAGCTTAGAAGGCCCGAGGGATACGCAGTATTTT
TRBJ2-7,.,13,TRBV7-2,many,CASSLKRDMEQYF,TGTGCCAGCAGCTTAAAACGGGACATGGAGCAGTACTTC
TRBJ2-1,.,12,TRBV29-1,many,CSGGGGYNEQFF,TGCAGCGGGGGAGGAGGCTACAATGAGCAGTTCTTC
TRBJ2-1,.,16,TRBV29-1,.,CSVEAPSASRYNEQFF,TGCAGCGTTGAAGCGCCCTCGGCTAGTAGGTACAATGAGCAGTTCTTC
TRBJ2-7,TRBD1,17,TRBV5-1,many,CASSLDPTGQGFREQYF,TGCGCCAGCAGCTTGGACCCGACGGGACAGGGGTTTAGAGAGCAGTACTTC
TRBJ2-5,.,13,TRBV6-6,.,CASSYTGPETQYF,TGTGCCAGCAGTTATACAGGGCCAGAGACCCAGTACTTC
TRBJ2-1,TRBD2,16,TRBV20-1,many,CSARDHEREVRNEQFF,TGCAGTGCTAGAGATCACGAGCGGGAAGTTCGCAATGAGCAGTTCTTC
TRBJ2-2,.,14,TRBV10-3,many,CAISEGQLAGELFF,TGTGCCATCAGTGAGGGACAGCTCGCCGGGGAGCTGTTTTTT
TRBJ1-5,.,14,TRBV6-2/TRBV6-3,.,CASNRGGGNQPQHF,TGTGCCAGCAACCGCGGTGGCGGGAATCAGCCCCAGCATTTT
TRBJ2-5,.,14,TRBV7-2,.,CASSSSRLAETQYF,TGTGCCAGCAGCTCGTCCCGCCTAGCAGAGACCCAGTACTTC
TRBJ2-1,.,13,TRBV2,.,CASGGVGYNEQFF,TGTGCCAGCGGCGGGGTAGGGTACAATGAGCAGTTCTTC
TRBJ1-2,.,15,TRBV12-3/TRBV12-4,many,CASSRGAEGDYGYTF,TGTGCCAGCAGTAGGGGGGCCGAAGGGGACTATGGCTACACCTTC
TRBJ1-4,.,16,TRBV7-8,many,CASSEPGSYLDEKLFF,TGTGCCAGCAGCGAACCGGGCTCCTATTTAGATGAAAAACTGTTTTTT
TRBJ2-1,TRBD2,16,TRBV7-2,many,CASSLNFAGGDNEQFF,TGTGCCAGCAGCTTAAATTTCGCGGGGGGGGACAATGAGCAGTTCTTC
TRBJ2-5,.,15,TRBV11-2,.,CASSLDGFGRKTQYF,TGTGCCAGCAGCTTAGATGGGTTCGGGAGAAAGACCCAGTACTTC
TRBJ1-6,.,13,TRBV7-9,many,CASSAIQEAPLHF,TGTGCCAGCAGCGCCATACAGGAGGCACCCCTCCACTTT
TRBJ2-5,.,12,TRBV20-1,few,CSARSGSETQYF,TGCAGTGCTCGGTCTGGGTCTGAGACCCAGTACTTC
TRBJ2-5,.,14,TRBV25-1,many,CASSVDRAKETQYF,TGTGCCAGCAGCGTGGACAGAGCGAAAGAGACCCAGTACTTC
TRBJ2-1,.,14,TRBV7-2,few,CASSFSSDYNEQFF,TGTGCCAGCAGCTTCTCCAGCGATTACAATGAGCAGTTCTTC
TRBJ2-2,.,16,TRBV24-1,.,CATSDRDRRNTGELFF,TGTGCCACCAGTGACCGTGACAGGAGGAACACCGGGGAGCTGTTTTTT
TRBJ1-5,.,14,TRBV20-1,.,CSARRRGLSQPQHF,TGCAGCGCGCGCCGCAGGGGTTTGAGTCAGCCCCAGCATTTT
TRBJ2-3,TRBD1,16,TRBV7-8,many,CASSLVLGRGQDTQYF,TGTGCCAGCAGCTTAGTCCTCGGCAGGGGGCAAGATACGCAGTATTTT
TRBJ2-2,.,16,TRBV24-1,.,CATSDLHRGHTGELFF,TGTGCCACCAGTGATTTGCATCGGGGACACACCGGGGAGCTGTTTTTT
TRBJ2-1,TRBD2,14,TRBV29-1,.,CSARPSGIYNEQFF,TGCAGCGCCCGCCCTAGCGGGATTTACAATGAGCAGTTCTTC
TRBJ2-2,.,14,TRBV7-2,many,CASSPSFGSGELFF,TGTGCCAGCAGCCCTTCATTTGGATCCGGGGAGCTGTTTTTT
TRBJ2-3,.,16,TRBV4-2,.,CASSQDLGRASDTQYF,TGTGCCAGCAGCCAAGATCTAGGTAGGGCTTCAGATACGCAGTATTTT
TRBJ2-7,.,14,TRBV9,.,CASSPLRAQGEQYF,TGTGCCAGCAGCCCCCTCCGGGCGCAGGGCGAGCAGTACTTC
TRBJ2-1,.,17,TRBV24-1,many,CATSDPIRGGGHNEQFF,TGTGCCACCAGTGATCCAATACGGGGTGGGGGGCACAATGAGCAGTTCTTC
TRBJ2-6,.,16,TRBV5-1,many,CASSILTVSGANVLTF,TGCGCCAGCAGCATATTGACAGTCTCTGGGGCCAACGTCCTGACTTTC
TRBJ2-1,.,13,TRBV29-1,.,CSVVKETYNEQFF,TGCAGCGTTGTAAAGGAGACCTACAATGAGCAGTTCTTC
TRBJ2-3,TRBD2,14,TRBV5-1,many,CASSRATGGDTQYF,TGCGCCAGCAGCAGAGCGACGGGGGGAGATACGCAGTATTTT